The 19 T cell receptor beta chains listed next were all sequenced from one sample in a study of chemoradiotherapy in HPV16-positive cancers. The assay was immunoSEQ multiplex PCR, and TCRdb's table has in-frame clones only and misses some. The sample has 9,000 to 13,000 clones; around 70% are singletons. Specimen collection occurred from a patient who underwent chemoradiotherapy. The receptors derive from a human donor with HPV-associated anogenital cancer.

The rearrangement uses TRBV6-1 and TRBJ1-2; 8 bases agree with TRBD1. The junction had 7 bases not matched to a gene; V was cut back by 2 bases and J by 8 bases. The CDR3 sequence is 14 residues long. Germline V gives CDR1 MNHNS, CDR2 SASEGT. The DNA for the CDR3 is TGTGCCAGCAGTGAACAGGGGGCGGTTGAAGGCTACACCTTC. It encodes CASSEQGAVEGYTF.

The chain has TRBV9 and TRBJ2-1; weak D call: TRBD2 (7 bases). V shed 0 bases and J shed 8 bases, with 15 bases lying between them. The CDR3 is 15 residues long. The germline gives CDR1 SGDLS, CDR2 YYNGEE. CDR3 sequence reads: CASSVGGAGAHEQFF. CDR3 coding DNA: TGTGCCAGCAGCGTAGGGGGCGCGGGGGCCCATGAGCAGTTCTTC.

V gene TRBV11-3 combines with J gene TRBJ1-2, with a weak D call TRBD1 (5 bases). The CDR3 length is 14 residues. Germline values: CDR1 SGHNT, CDR2 YENEEA. Trimming took off 4 bases at V and 4 bases at J, with 13 bases between the two ends. The DNA for the CDR3 is TGTGCCAGCAGCTCCTTGGGGCATTCCTATGGCTACACCTTC. This codes for CASSSLGHSYGYTF.

The V and J genes are TRBV7-2 and TRBJ2-3; D is undetermined. The CDR3 loop spans 14 amino acids. Germline values: CDR1 SGHTA, CDR2 FQGNSA. V lost 7 bases to trimming and J lost 0 bases, with 11 bases between them. CDR3 sequence: CASNPTGSTDTQYF. The CDR3 DNA sequence: TGTGCCAGCAATCCAACCGGTAGCACAGATACGCAGTATTTT.

This rearrangement joins TRBV7-9 to TRBJ2-3; no clear D gene. V shed 2 bases and J shed 4 bases, with 13 bases lying between them. Germline-derived CDR1 and CDR2 are SEHNR and FQNEAQ (reference sequence). The CDR3 totals 15 residues. The CDR3 DNA reads TGTGCCAGCAGCTTAAGGGTTGATGGGTCAGATACGCAGTATTTT. Its translation: CASSLRVDGSDTQYF. The whole variable domain, remainder taken from reference TRBV7-9 and TRBJ2-3, is DTGVSQNPRHKITKRGQNVTFRCDPISEHNRLYWYRQTLGQGPEFLTYFQNEAQLEKSRLLSDRFSAERPKGSFSTLEIQRTEQGDSAMYLCASSLRVDGSDTQYFGPGTRLTVL.

This clone was seen a handful of times. The V call is TRBV19, the J call TRBJ1-3; a possible D gene is TRBD1 (6 bases). The CDR3 consists of 20 residues. V was pared by 2 bases and J by 2 bases, with 25 bases between. Germline V CDR1 and CDR2: LNHDA, SQIVND (reference sequence). In nucleotides, the CDR3 is TGTGCCAGTAGTATATCGTTGCGCGTTCCAATCGGGACACCTGGAAACACCATATATTTT. Translated: CASSISLRVPIGTPGNTIYF.

This chain links TRBV6-6 with TRBJ2-7, with D perhaps TRBD1 (6 bases). The J call may be in error: the DNA end matches TRBJ2-5 better. The CDR3 covers 15 residues. Germline V gene data show CDR1 as MNHNY and CDR2 as SVGAGI (reference sequence). The CDR3 spells CASRTYTGFEETQYF. The DNA for the CDR3 is TGTGCCAGCAGGACGTACACAGGGTTTGAAGAGACCCAGTACTTC.

This clone was seen a single time. The chain uses TRBV5-4 and TRBJ2-2; D gene ambiguous. Germline CDR1 SGHNT, CDR2 YYREEE (reference sequence). V lost 1 base to trimming and J lost 1 base, with 8 bases between them. The CDR3 sequence is 15 residues long. CDR3 bases: TGTGCCAGCAGCTTGAAAGGGATGAACACCGGGGAGCTGTTTTTT. This sequence encodes CASSLKGMNTGELFF. The full variable domain, completed using reference TRBV5-4 and TRBJ2-2, is ETGVTQSPTHLIKTRGQQVTLRCSSQSGHNTVSWYQQALGQGPQFIFQYYREEENGRGNFPPRFSGLQFPNYSSELNVNALELDDSALYLCASSLKGMNTGELFFGEGSRLTVL.

The chain is built from TRBV7-2 and TRBJ1-4, with a tentative D call TRBD1 (6 bases). Germline loops: CDR1 SGHTA, CDR2 FQGNSA. Between the trimmed V and J ends, which lost 7 bases and 4 bases, there was a span of 13 bases. The CDR3 has 14 amino acids. The CDR3 DNA sequence: TGTGCCAGCACCCAGGGACACCTTAATGAAAAACTGTTTTTT. It yields the protein CASTQGHLNEKLFF.

The rearrangement uses TRBV6-6 and TRBJ1-4, with 8 bases that match TRBD1. The length of the CDR3 is 12 residues. Germline V gives CDR1 MNHNY, CDR2 SVGAGI (reference sequence). V dropped 9 bases and J dropped 6; count of bases not matched to a gene: 3. CDR3 coding DNA: TGTGCCAGTACAGGGGGAGATGAAAAACTGTTTTTT. Protein sequence: CASTGGDEKLFF.

This clone was counted a few times. The rearrangement uses TRBV9 and TRBJ1-2; the match to TRBD1 covers 7 bases. This CDR3 is 15 amino acids long. Germline V gene sequence: CDR1 SGDLS, CDR2 YYNGEE. V was clipped by 3 bases and J by 5 bases; unmatched bases: 10. CDR3 DNA sequence: TGTGCCAGCAGCGGATCCGGGACAGAGCCTTATGGCTACACCTTC. It specifies CASSGSGTEPYGYTF.

The chain links TRBV4-1 to TRBJ1-1, with 10 bases aligning to TRBD1. The length of the CDR3 is 17 residues. V shed 0 bases and J 3 bases; nucleotides not matched to a gene: 7. Looked up from germline, CDR1 is MGHRA and CDR2 is YSYEKL. The CDR3 DNA reads TGCGCCAGCAGCCAAGATGGGACAGGGGCTTATCACACTGAAGCTTTCTTT. Its translation is CASSQDGTGAYHTEAFF.

The genes are TRBV4-3 and TRBJ1-1; TRBD1 is a possible D gene (6 bases). CDR3 length equals 14 residues. V lost 4 bases and J 6 bases, leaving 15 bases between the germline ends. The germline V gene encodes CDR1 LGHNA and CDR2 YSLEER. The CDR3 nucleotides are TGCGCCAGCAGCCCCCAGGGGATTCGGGCTGAAGCTTTCTTT. Encoded protein: CASSPQGIRAEAFF.

The rearrangement links TRBV28 to TRBJ2-7; 7 nucleotides line up with TRBD2. With 4 bases clipped from V and 1 base from J, the junction kept 10 bases outside the gene matches. The length of the CDR3 is 16 residues. Germline V gene sequence: CDR1 MDHEN, CDR2 SYDVKM. The CDR3 is CASSSGTTQTSYEQYV. CDR3 in DNA: TGTGCCAGCAGTTCTGGGACTACCCAGACTTCCTACGAGCAGTACGTC.

This clone turned up a few times. The V gene is TRBV7-9, the J gene TRBJ1-2; D may be TRBD1 (5 bases). V was clipped by 5 bases and J by 6 bases, with 19 bases between them. This CDR3 comprises 15 residues. Germline CDR1 SEHNR, CDR2 FQNEAQ (reference sequence). CDR3 residues: CASSPLAGFGHGYTF. The CDR3 DNA reads TGTGCCAGCAGCCCCCTGGCAGGGTTTGGTCATGGCTACACCTTC.

The chain carries TRBV6-5 and TRBJ2-1, with 13 bases aligning to TRBD2. CDR3 size: 15 residues. V trimming: 6 bases; J trimming: 7 bases; junction bases outside the gene matches: 6. Looked up from germline, CDR1 is MNHEY and CDR2 is SVGAGI. CDR3 region: CASRELAGGLNEQFF. Written as DNA, the CDR3 is TGTGCCAGCAGAGAACTAGCGGGAGGGCTGAATGAGCAGTTCTTC.

V and J are TRBV6-5 and TRBJ2-1, with D unclear. The CDR3 spans 14 residues. Per germline, CDR1 MNHEY and CDR2 SVGAGI. Trimming stripped 8 bases from V and 2 bases from J, with 13 bases between. DNA of the CDR3: TGTGCCAGCGCCCTCGGTGGGGCCTACAATGAGCAGTTCTTC. It encodes CASALGGAYNEQFF.

CDR3 DNA: TGTGCCAGCAGCCACCGAAACAGGGAGGAAGCTTTCTTT. It specifies CASSHRNREEAFF. V and J are TRBV14 and TRBJ1-1; tentative D call: TRBD1 (6 bases). CDR3 length: 13 amino acids. Germline V gene lookup returns CDR1 SGHDN and CDR2 FVKESK. The V end was cut by 3 bases, the J end by 8 bases, with 13 bases between.

The chain couples TRBV4-1 to TRBJ1-4; TRBD1 agrees at 8 bases. The germline gives CDR1 MGHRA, CDR2 YSYEKL. V lost 4 bases, J lost 2 bases, and 3 bases stayed unmatched. The CDR3 has 15 residues. CDR3 sequence reads: CASSLQGGTNEKLFF. In DNA, the CDR3 is TGCGCCAGCAGCCTACAGGGGGGGACTAATGAAAAACTGTTTTTT.